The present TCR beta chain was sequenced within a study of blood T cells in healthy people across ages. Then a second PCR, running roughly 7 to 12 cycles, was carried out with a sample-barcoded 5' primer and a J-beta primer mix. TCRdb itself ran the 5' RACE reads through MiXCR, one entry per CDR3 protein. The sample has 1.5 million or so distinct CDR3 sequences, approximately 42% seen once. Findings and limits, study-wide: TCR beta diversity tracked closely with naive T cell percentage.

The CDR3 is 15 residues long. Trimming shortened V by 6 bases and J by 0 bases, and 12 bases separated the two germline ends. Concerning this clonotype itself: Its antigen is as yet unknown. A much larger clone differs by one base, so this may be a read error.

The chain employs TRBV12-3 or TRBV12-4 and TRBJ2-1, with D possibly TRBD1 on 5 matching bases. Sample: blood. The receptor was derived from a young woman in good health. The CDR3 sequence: CASSLRVASYNEQFF. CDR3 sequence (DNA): TGTGCCAGCAGCCTCAGGGTTGCCTCCTACAATGAGCAGTTCTTC.